Listed below are T cell receptor beta chains from one sample, sequenced in a study of blood T cell repertoires in COVID-19. The table came from immunoSEQ multiplex PCR; TCRdb's copy has only in-frame clones and leaves some out. The sample carries around 180,000 clones, 80% to 90% recorded once. Sequencing was carried out using peripheral blood. Source of these receptors: a human donor with active or convalescent COVID-19. The donor label of this sample is uncertain. CDR3s include the opening cysteine and the closing phenylalanine or tryptophan. The order of the fields is D gene, clone size, V gene, J gene, CDR3 protein, CDR3 DNA. The D gene is left open where the match is weak. Where a row states a size, it is once, few, many or the class of an expanded clone; other rows omit it.

>TRBD2|.|TRBV5-4|TRBJ2-2
CASSLVAAPGLAAVTGELFF
TGTGCCAGCAGCTTGGTGGCTGCTCCGGGACTAGCGGCGGTCACCGGGGAGCTGTTTTTT
>.|.|TRBV4-1|TRBJ2-7
CASSQVGGAGGYEQYF
TGCGCCAGCAGCCAAGTTGGGGGGGCAGGAGGGTACGAGCAGTACTTC
>.|.|TRBV18|TRBJ2-3
CASSPPPRGTDTQYF
TGTGCCAGCTCACCACCCCCTAGGGGAACAGATACGCAGTATTTT
>TRBD1|.|TRBV18|TRBJ2-7
CASSPPVGTGGYEQYF
TGTGCCAGCTCACCACCAGTGGGGACAGGGGGCTACGAGCAGTACTTC
>TRBD2|few|TRBV5-1|TRBJ2-1
CASSKGLAGYNEQFF
TGCGCCAGCAGCAAGGGACTAGCGGGGTACAATGAGCAGTTCTTC
>.|.|TRBV14|TRBJ1-1
CASSQEGRENRDTEAFF
TGTGCCAGCAGCCAAGAGGGGCGGGAGAACCGGGACACTGAAGCTTTCTTT
>.|.|TRBV6-1|TRBJ2-7
CASSELLDPYEQYF
TGTGCCAGCAGTGAACTGCTAGACCCCTACGAGCAGTACTTC
>TRBD1|.|TRBV18|TRBJ1-1
CASSPGDRGLRTEAFF
TGTGCCAGCTCACCAGGGGACAGGGGATTGAGGACTGAAGCTTTCTTT
>TRBD2|.|TRBV10-3|TRBJ2-3
CAISGGGVGTDTQYF
TGTGCCATCAGTGGGGGGGGAGTAGGCACAGATACGCAGTATTTT
>TRBD1|few|TRBV25-1|TRBJ1-2
CASQTGSYGYTF
TGTGCCAGCCAGACAGGGAGCTATGGCTACACCTTC
>.|.|TRBV29-1|TRBJ2-5
CSVLLQGPGETQYF
TGCAGCGTTCTATTACAGGGTCCAGGGGAGACCCAGTACTTC
>.|.|TRBV7-3|TRBJ2-6
CASRVSGANVLTF
TGTGCCAGCCGAGTCTCTGGGGCCAACGTCCTGACTTTC
>TRBD2|once|TRBV13|TRBJ2-2
CASSFASGRARYAGELFF
TGTGCCAGCAGCTTCGCTAGCGGGAGGGCGAGATACGCCGGGGAGCTGTTTTTT
>.|.|TRBV25-1|TRBJ2-7
CASSAFAGDEQYF
TGTGCCAGCAGTGCCTTTGCAGGGGACGAGCAGTACTTC
>.|.|TRBV7-9|TRBJ2-5
CASSLVPETQYF
TGTGCCAGCAGCTTAGTCCCGGAGACCCAGTACTTC
>.|.|TRBV7-2|TRBJ2-3
CASSLQGSTSTDTQYF
TGTGCCAGCAGCTTACAGGGTAGTACGAGCACAGATACGCAGTATTTT
>TRBD1|once|TRBV5-1|TRBJ2-7
CASSWDRAGEQYF
TGCGCCAGCAGCTGGGACAGGGCAGGCGAGCAGTACTTC
>.|.|TRBV11-1|TRBJ1-1
CASSQSLRAFF
TGTGCCAGCAGCCAATCCCTAAGAGCTTTCTTT
>TRBD1|.|TRBV11-2|TRBJ2-7
CASSKAQVGTGVGEQYF
TGTGCCAGCAGCAAGGCCCAGGTTGGGACAGGGGTGGGGGAGCAGTACTTC
>.|once|TRBV19|TRBJ2-3
CASSESSTDTQYF
TGTGCCAGTAGTGAGAGCAGCACAGATACGCAGTATTTT
>.|.|TRBV6-5|TRBJ1-5
CASSYSITGNQPQHF
TGTGCCAGCAGTTACTCGATTACAGGAAACCAGCCCCAGCATTTT
>.|.|TRBV5-1|TRBJ2-1
CASSRRDLGYNEQFF
TGCGCCAGCTCCCGGAGGGACTTGGGTTACAATGAGCAGTTCTTC
>.|.|TRBV18|TRBJ2-3
CASSPPGGPNTQYF
TGTGCCAGCTCACCACCGGGGGGGCCGAATACGCAGTATTTT
>.|.|TRBV12-3/TRBV12-4|TRBJ1-1
CASSLGRRTEAFF
TGTGCCAGCAGTTTAGGCAGGCGAACTGAAGCTTTCTTT
>TRBD1|.|TRBV19|TRBJ2-3
CASSIDRGQDTQYF
TGTGCCAGTAGTATTGACAGGGGGCAAGATACGCAGTATTTT
>TRBD2|once|TRBV6-5|TRBJ2-2
CASSFGLAGVTGELFF
TGTGCCAGCAGTTTCGGACTAGCGGGGGTCACCGGGGAGCTGTTTTTT
>TRBD1|.|TRBV20-1|TRBJ2-5
CSASGDRGLLETQYF
TGCAGTGCTAGTGGGGACAGGGGGCTCTTAGAGACCCAGTACTTC
>TRBD1|.|TRBV3-1/TRBV3-2|TRBJ1-2
CASSRPRGQGATGAITNYGYTF
TGTGCCAGCAGCCGTCCAAGGGGACAGGGGGCCACTGGCGCAATTACTAACTATGGCTACACCTTC
>.|.|TRBV4-3|TRBJ1-1
CASSQVSGNTEAFF
TGCGCCAGCAGCCAAGTCTCGGGGAACACTGAAGCTTTCTTT
>TRBD2|.|TRBV3-1/TRBV3-2|TRBJ2-1
CASSQWRGRAVEQFF
TGTGCCAGCAGCCAATGGCGCGGGAGGGCGGTTGAGCAGTTCTTC
>.|once|TRBV15|TRBJ2-2
CATSRASTGELFF
TGTGCCACCAGCAGAGCCTCCACAGGGGAGCTGTTTTTT
>.|.|TRBV6-2/TRBV6-3|TRBJ2-5
CASSSGTGSETQYF
TGTGCCAGCAGTTCGGGAACAGGGTCAGAGACCCAGTACTTC
>TRBD2|.|TRBV25-1|TRBJ2-1
CATSRGGRNEQFF
TGTGCCACCTCCCGGGGGGGGAGGAATGAGCAGTTCTTC
>.|.|TRBV11-2|TRBJ1-2
CASSPGEYYNYGYTF
TGTGCCAGCAGCCCGGGGGAGTATTATAACTATGGCTACACCTTC
>TRBD1|.|TRBV14|TRBJ1-3
CASSQRTGSSGNTIYF
TGTGCCAGCAGCCAACGGACAGGGAGTTCTGGAAACACCATATATTTT
>TRBD1|.|TRBV28|TRBJ2-3
CASYQGAGTDTQYF
TGTGCCAGCTACCAGGGGGCGGGCACAGATACGCAGTATTTT
>TRBD2|many|TRBV18|TRBJ2-7
CASSPLRTSGGLWEQYF
TGTGCCAGCTCACCCCTCCGGACTAGCGGGGGCCTCTGGGAGCAGTACTTC
>TRBD1|.|TRBV7-2|TRBJ1-1
CASSQRQGSTEAFF
TGTGCCAGCAGCCAACGACAGGGTTCCACTGAAGCTTTCTTT
>TRBD2|.|TRBV7-8|TRBJ2-1
CASSSPTGGRPSYNEQFF
TGTGCCAGCAGCTCTCCGACGGGCGGGAGGCCCTCCTACAATGAGCAGTTCTTC
>TRBD1|few|TRBV5-6|TRBJ2-7
CASSWRTGGYEQYF
TGTGCCAGCAGCTGGCGGACAGGGGGGTACGAGCAGTACTTC
>TRBD2|.|TRBV5-4|TRBJ2-1
CASSFGLAGANEQFF
TGTGCCAGCAGCTTCGGGCTAGCGGGAGCCAATGAGCAGTTCTTC
>.|.|TRBV19|TRBJ2-7
CASSMGDTSYEQYF
TGTGCCAGTAGTATGGGGGACACCTCCTACGAGCAGTACTTC
>.|.|TRBV28|TRBJ2-7
CASSTRGGNSEQYF
TGTGCCAGCAGTACCAGGGGAGGGAACTCCGAGCAGTACTTC
>.|few|TRBV27|TRBJ1-2
CASSLNINYGYTF
TGTGCCAGCAGTTTAAACATTAACTATGGCTACACCTTC
>.|.|TRBV9|TRBJ1-1
CASSVGLSTEAFF
TGTGCCAGCAGCGTAGGACTAAGCACTGAAGCTTTCTTT
>TRBD2|.|TRBV3-1/TRBV3-2|TRBJ2-7
CASSASSGYEQYF
TGTGCCAGCAGCGCATCTAGCGGGTACGAGCAGTACTTC
>.|few|TRBV20-1|TRBJ2-1
CSASEDYRDEQFF
TGCAGTGCTAGTGAAGACTACCGCGATGAGCAGTTCTTC
>TRBD1|once|TRBV19|TRBJ2-5
CASSILPTGGWETQYF
TGTGCCAGTAGTATTCTCCCGACAGGGGGCTGGGAGACCCAGTACTTC
>TRBD1|.|TRBV5-6|TRBJ1-3
CASSLWPRGEKNTIYF
TGTGCCAGCAGCTTGTGGCCCAGGGGGGAAAAAAACACCATATATTTT
>TRBD2|.|TRBV5-1|TRBJ2-1
CASSLTSGASYNEQFF
TGCGCCAGCAGCTTGACTAGCGGAGCCTCCTACAATGAGCAGTTCTTC
>TRBD1|.|TRBV10-3|TRBJ2-6
CAISEPGQRASGANVLTF
TGTGCCATCAGTGAGCCGGGACAGAGAGCCTCTGGGGCCAACGTCCTGACTTTC
>.|.|TRBV5-5|TRBJ2-1
CASSPEGLGEGGYNEQFF
TGTGCCAGCAGCCCCGAGGGCTTGGGTGAGGGAGGCTACAATGAGCAGTTCTTC
>TRBD1|.|TRBV4-1|TRBJ1-6
CASSQYRQGAGWSNSPLHF
TGCGCCAGCAGCCAATACCGACAGGGGGCGGGTTGGTCCAATTCACCCCTCCACTTT